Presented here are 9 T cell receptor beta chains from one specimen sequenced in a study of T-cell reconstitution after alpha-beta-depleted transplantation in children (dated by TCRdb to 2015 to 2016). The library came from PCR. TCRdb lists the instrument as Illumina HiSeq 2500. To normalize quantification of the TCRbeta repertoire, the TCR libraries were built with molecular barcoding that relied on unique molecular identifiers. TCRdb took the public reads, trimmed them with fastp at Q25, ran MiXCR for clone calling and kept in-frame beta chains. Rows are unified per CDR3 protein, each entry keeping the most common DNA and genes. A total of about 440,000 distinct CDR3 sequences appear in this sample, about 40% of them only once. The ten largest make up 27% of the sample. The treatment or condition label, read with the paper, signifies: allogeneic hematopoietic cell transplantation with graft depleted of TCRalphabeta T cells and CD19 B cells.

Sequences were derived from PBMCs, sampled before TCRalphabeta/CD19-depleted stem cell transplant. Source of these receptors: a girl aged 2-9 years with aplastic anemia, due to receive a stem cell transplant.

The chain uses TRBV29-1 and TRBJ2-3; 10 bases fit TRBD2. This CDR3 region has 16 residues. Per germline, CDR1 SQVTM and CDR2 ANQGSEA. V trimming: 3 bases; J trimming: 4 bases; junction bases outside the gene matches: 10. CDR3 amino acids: CSVESLAGAGADTQYF. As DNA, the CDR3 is TGCAGCGTTGAGTCTCTAGCGGGAGCGGGGGCAGATACGCAGTATTTT.

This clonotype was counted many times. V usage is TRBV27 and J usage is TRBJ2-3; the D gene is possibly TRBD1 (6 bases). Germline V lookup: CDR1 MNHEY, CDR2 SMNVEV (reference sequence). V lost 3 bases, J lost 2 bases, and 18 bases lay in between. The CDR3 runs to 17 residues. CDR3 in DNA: TGTGCCAGCAGTTTCCCGCCCTGGGGACACCTCACAGATACGCAGTATTTT. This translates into CASSFPPWGHLTDTQYF.

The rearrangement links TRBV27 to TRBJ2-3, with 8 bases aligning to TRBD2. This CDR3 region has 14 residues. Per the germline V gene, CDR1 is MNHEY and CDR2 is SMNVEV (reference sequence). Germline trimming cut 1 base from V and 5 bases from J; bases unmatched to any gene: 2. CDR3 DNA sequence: TGTGCCAGCAGTTTATGGCTAGCGGGAGATACGCAGTATTTT. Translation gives CASSLWLAGDTQYF.

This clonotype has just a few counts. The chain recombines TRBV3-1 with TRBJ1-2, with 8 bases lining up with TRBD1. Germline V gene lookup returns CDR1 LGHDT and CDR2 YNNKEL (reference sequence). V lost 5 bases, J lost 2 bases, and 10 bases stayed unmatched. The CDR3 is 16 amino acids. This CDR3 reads CASSSSPTGANYGYTF. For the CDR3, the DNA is TGTGCCAGCAGCTCATCCCCGACAGGGGCCAACTATGGCTACACCTTC.

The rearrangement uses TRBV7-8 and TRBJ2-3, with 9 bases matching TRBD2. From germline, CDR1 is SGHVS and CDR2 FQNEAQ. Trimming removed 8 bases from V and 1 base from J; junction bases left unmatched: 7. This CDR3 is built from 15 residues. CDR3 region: CASGGGVSGTDTQYF. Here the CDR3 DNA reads TGTGCCAGCGGCGGGGGGGTGTCAGGCACAGATACGCAGTATTTT.

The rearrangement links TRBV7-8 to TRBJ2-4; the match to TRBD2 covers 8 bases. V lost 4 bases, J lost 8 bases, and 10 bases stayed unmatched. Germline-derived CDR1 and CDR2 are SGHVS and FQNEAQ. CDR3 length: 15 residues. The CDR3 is CASSSARGGGYIQYF. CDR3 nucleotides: TGTGCCAGCAGCTCAGCAAGGGGCGGGGGGTACATTCAGTACTTC.

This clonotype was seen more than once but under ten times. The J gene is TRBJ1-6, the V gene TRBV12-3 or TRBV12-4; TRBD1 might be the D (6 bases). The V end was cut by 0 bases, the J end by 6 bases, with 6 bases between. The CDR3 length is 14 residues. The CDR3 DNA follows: TGTGCCAGCAGTTTAGCAGGGGGTAATTCACCCCTCCACTTT. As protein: CASSLAGGNSPLHF.

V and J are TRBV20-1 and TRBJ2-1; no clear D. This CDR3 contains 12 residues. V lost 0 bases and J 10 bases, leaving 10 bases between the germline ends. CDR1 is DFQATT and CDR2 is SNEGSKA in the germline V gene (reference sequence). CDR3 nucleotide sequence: TGCAGTGCTAGAGATGAAGGGCGGGAGCAGTTCTTC. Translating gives CSARDEGREQFF.

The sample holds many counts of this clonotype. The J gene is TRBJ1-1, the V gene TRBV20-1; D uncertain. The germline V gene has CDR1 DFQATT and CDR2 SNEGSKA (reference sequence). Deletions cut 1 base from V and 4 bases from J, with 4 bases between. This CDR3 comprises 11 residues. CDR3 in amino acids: CSARVATEAFF. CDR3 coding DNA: TGCAGTGCTAGAGTTGCCACTGAAGCTTTCTTT.